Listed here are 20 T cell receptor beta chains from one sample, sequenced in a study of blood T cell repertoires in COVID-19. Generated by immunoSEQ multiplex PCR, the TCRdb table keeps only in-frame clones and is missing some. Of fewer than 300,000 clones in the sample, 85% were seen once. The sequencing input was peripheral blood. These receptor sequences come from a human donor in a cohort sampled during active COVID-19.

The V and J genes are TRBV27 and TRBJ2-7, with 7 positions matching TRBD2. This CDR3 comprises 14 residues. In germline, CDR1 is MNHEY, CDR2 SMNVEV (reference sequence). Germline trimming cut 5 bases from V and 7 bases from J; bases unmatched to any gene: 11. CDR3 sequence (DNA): TGTGCCAGCAGTCGGGGACGTTCAGCGGGGGAGCAGTACTTC. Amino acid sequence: CASSRGRSAGEQYF.

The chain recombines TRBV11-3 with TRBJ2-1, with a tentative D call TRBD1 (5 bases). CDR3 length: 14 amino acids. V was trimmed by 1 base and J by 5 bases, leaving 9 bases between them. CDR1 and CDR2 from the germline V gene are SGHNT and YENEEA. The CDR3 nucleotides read TGTGCCAGCAGCTTAGGTGGGGCCAACAATGAGCAGTTCTTC. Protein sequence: CASSLGGANNEQFF.

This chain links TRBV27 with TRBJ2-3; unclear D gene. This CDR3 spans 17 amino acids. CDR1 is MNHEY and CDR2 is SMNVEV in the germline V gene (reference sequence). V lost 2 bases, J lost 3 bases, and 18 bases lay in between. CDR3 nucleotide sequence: TGTGCCAGCAGTTTACCCCTGATCCGAGTCGTTACAGATACGCAGTATTTT. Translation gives CASSLPLIRVVTDTQYF.

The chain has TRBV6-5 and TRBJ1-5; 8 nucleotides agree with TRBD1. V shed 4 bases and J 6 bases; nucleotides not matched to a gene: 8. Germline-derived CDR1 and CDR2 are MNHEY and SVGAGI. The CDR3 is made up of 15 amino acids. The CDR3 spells CASSSGQGVGQPQHF. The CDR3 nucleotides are TGTGCCAGCAGTTCCGGACAGGGAGTTGGTCAGCCCCAGCATTTT.

CDR3 in amino acids: CASSPSGGDGYTF. In DNA, the CDR3 is TGTGCCAGCTCACCAAGTGGAGGTGATGGCTACACCTTC. The chain employs TRBV18 and TRBJ1-2; D is unclear. The CDR3 has 13 amino acids. Germline CDR1 and CDR2: KGHSH and LQKENI. Trimming removed 2 bases at V and 6 bases at J, with 10 bases between.

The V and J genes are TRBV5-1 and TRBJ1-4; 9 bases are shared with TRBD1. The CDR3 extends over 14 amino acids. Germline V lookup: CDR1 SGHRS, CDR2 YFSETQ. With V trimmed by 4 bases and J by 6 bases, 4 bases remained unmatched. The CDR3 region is CASSPGQGHEKLFF. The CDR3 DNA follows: TGCGCCAGCAGCCCGGGACAGGGTCATGAAAAACTGTTTTTT.

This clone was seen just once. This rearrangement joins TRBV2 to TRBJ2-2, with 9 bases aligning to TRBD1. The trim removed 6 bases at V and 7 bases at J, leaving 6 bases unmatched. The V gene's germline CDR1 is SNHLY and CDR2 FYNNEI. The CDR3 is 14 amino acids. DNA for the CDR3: TGTGCCAGCAGGGTACAGGGGGCTGTCGGGGAGCTGTTTTTT. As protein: CASRVQGAVGELFF.

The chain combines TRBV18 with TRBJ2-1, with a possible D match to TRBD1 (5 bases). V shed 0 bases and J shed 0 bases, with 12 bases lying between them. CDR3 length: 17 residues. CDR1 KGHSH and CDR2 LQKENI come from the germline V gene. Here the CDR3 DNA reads TGTGCCAGCTCACCACCGGGGCAGAGCATCTCCTACAATGAGCAGTTCTTC. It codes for CASSPPGQSISYNEQFF.

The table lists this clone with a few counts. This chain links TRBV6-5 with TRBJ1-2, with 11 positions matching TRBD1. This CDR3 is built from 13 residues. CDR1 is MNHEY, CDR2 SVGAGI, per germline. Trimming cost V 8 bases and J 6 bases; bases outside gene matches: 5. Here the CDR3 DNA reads TGTGCCAGCCGGGACAGGGGGAACAATGGCTACACCTTC. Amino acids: CASRDRGNNGYTF.

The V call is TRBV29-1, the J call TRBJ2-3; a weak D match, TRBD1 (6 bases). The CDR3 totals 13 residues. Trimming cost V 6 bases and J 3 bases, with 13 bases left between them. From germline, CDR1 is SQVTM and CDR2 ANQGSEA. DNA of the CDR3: TGCAGCGTCGACACAGGACAGACAGATACGCAGTATTTT. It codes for CSVDTGQTDTQYF.

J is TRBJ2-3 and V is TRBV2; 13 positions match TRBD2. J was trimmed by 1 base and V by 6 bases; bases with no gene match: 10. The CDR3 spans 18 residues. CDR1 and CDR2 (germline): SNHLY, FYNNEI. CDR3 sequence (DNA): TGTGCCAGCAGCCTTCGGACTAGCGGGAGAGTAGGCACAGATACGCAGTATTTT. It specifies CASSLRTSGRVGTDTQYF.

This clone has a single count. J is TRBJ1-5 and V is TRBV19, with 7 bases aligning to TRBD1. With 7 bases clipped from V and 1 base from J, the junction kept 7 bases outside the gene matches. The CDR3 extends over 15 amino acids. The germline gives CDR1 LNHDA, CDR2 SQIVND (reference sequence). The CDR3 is CASTKGDSSNQPQHF. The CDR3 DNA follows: TGTGCCAGTACAAAGGGGGACAGCAGCAATCAGCCCCAGCATTTT.

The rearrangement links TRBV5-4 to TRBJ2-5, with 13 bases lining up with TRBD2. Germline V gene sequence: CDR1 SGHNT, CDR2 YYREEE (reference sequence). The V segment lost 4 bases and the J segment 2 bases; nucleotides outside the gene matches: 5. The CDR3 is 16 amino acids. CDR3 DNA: TGTGCCAGCAGCCCAGGGACTAGCGGGATACAAGAGACCCAGTACTTC. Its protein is CASSPGTSGIQETQYF.

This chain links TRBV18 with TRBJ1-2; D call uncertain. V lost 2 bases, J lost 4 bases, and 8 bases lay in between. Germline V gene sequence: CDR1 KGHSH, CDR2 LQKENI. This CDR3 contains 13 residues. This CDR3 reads CASSPEAIYGYTF. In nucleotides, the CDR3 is TGTGCCAGCTCACCAGAAGCAATCTATGGCTACACCTTC. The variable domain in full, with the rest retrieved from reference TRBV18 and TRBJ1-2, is NAGVMQNPRHLVRRRGQEARLRCSPMKGHSHVYWYRQLPEEGLKFMVYLQKENIIDESGMPKERFSAEFPKEGPSILRIQQVVRGDSAAYFCASSPEAIYGYTFGSGTRLTVV.

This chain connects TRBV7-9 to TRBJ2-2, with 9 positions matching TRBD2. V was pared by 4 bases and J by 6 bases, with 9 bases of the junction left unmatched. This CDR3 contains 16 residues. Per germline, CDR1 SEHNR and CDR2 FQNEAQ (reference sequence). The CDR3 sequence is CASSSAGGSRAGELFF. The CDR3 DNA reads TGTGCCAGCAGCTCCGCGGGGGGGTCCCGCGCCGGGGAGCTGTTTTTT.

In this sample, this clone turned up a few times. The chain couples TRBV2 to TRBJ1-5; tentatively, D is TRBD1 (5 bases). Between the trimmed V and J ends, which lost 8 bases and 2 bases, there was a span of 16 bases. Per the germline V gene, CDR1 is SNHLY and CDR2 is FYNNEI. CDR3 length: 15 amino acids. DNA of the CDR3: TGTGCCAGCCATCCAGGGTCCTTGGGCAATCAGCCCCAGCATTTT. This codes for CASHPGSLGNQPQHF.

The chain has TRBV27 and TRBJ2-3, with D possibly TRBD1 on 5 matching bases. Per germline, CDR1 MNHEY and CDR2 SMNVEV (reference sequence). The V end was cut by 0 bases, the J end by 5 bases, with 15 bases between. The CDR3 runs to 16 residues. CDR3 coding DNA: TGTGCCAGCAGTTTATCTCTGTGGAGACAGAGAGATACGCAGTATTTT. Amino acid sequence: CASSLSLWRQRDTQYF.

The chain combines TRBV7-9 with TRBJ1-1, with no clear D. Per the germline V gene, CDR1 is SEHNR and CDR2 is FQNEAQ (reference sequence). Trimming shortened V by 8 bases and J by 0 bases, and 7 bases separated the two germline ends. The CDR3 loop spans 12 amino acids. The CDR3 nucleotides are TGTGCCAGCGAAAACATGAACACTGAAGCTTTCTTT. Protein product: CASENMNTEAFF.

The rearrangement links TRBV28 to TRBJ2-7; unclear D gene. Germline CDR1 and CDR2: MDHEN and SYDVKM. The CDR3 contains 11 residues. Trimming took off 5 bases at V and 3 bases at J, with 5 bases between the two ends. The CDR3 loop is CASSQLYEQYF. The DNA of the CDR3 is TGTGCCAGCAGTCAACTCTACGAGCAGTACTTC.

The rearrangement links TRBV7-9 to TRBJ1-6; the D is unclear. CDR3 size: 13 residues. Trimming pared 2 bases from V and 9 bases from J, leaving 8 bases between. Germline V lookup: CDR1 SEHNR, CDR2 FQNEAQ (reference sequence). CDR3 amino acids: CASSLLPGSPLHF. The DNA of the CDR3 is TGTGCCAGCAGCTTACTCCCGGGTTCACCCCTCCACTTT.